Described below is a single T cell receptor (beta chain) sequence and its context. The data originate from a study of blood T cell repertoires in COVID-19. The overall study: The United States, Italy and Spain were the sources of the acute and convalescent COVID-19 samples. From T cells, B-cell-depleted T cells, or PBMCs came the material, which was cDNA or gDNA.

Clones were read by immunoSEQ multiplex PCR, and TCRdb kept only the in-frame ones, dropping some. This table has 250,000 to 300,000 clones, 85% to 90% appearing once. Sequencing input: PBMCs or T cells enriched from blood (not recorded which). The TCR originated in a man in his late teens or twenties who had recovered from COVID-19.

The CDR3 here is CASSFGGGELFF. In nucleotides, the CDR3 is TGTGCCAGCAGCTTTGGTGGGGGGGAACTGTTTTTT. The rearrangement uses TRBV7-9 and TRBJ1-4; TRBD1 is a possible D gene (5 bases). The V end lost 3 bases, the J end lost 12 bases, and 11 bases lay between the germline ends. The V gene's germline CDR1 is SEHNR and CDR2 FQNEAQ (reference sequence). This CDR3 spans 12 amino acids. Variable domain in full (rest from reference TRBV7-9 and TRBJ1-4): DTGVSQNPRHKITKRGQNVTFRCDPISEHNRLYWYRQTLGQGPEFLTYFQNEAQLEKSRLLSDRFSAERPKGSFSTLEIQRTEQGDSAMYLCASSFGGGELFFGSGTQLSVL.